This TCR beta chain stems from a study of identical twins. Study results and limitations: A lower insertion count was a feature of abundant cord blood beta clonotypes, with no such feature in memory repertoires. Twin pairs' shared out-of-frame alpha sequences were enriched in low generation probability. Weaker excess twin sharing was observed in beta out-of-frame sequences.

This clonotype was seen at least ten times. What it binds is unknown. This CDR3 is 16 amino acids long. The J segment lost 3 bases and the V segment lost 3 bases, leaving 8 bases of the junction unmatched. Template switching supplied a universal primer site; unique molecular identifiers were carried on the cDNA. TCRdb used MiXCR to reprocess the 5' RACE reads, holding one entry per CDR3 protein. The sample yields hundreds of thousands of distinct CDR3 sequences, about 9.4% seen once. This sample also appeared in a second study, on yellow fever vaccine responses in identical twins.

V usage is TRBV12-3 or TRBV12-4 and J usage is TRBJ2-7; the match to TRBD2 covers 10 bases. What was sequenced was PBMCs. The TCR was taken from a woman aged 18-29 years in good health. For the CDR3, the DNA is TGTGCCAGCAGTTTGAGCGGGAGGGCCCTCCTCTACGAGCAGTACTTC. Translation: CASSLSGRALLYEQYF.